This T cell receptor (beta chain) was sequenced in a study of blood T cell repertoires in COVID-19. On the study more broadly: The analysed material was cDNA or gDNA that came from T cells, B-cell-depleted T cells, or PBMCs.

As originally analysed: How many nucleated cells were present was estimated from reference gene primer amplification. Clones were read by immunoSEQ multiplex PCR, and TCRdb kept only the in-frame ones, dropping some. V and J calls and clone size are as listed in that table; D and trimming were resolved from the DNA. The sample shows fewer than 200,000 clones, 85% to 95% of them seen only once. Germline CDR1 and CDR2: SNHLY and FYNNEI. The junction had 13 bases not matched to a gene; V was cut back by 8 bases and J by 8 bases. CDR3 length: 15 residues. This clone occurred once. The sample taken for sequencing was peripheral blood. This receptor was identified in a woman aged 45-60 years with acute or convalescent COVID-19. V and J are TRBV2 and TRBJ1-4; TRBD1 matches 8 bases. CDR3 protein: CASHTDREEGEKLFF. CDR3 coding DNA: TGTGCCAGCCATACGGACAGGGAAGAGGGGGAAAAACTGTTTTTT. The complete variable domain, with remaining parts taken from reference TRBV2 and TRBJ1-4, reads EPEVTQTPSHQVTQMGQEVILRCVPISNHLYFYWYRQILGQKVEFLVSFYNNEISEKSEIFDDQFSVERPDGSNFTLKIRSTKLEDSAMYFCASHTDREEGEKLFFGSGTQLSVL.